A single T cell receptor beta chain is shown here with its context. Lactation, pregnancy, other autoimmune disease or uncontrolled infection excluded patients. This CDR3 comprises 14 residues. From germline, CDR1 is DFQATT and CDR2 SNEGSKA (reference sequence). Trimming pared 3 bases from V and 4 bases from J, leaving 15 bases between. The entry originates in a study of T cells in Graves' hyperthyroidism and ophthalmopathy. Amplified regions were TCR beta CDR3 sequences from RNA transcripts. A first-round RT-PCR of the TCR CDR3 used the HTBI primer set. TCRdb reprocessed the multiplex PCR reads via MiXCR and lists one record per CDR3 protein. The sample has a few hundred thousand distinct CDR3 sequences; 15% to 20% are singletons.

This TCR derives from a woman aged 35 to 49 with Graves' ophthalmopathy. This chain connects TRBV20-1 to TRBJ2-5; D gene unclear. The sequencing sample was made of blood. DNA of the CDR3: TGCAGTGCTAGTCAAAAACTTACCCGAGAGACCCAGTACTTC. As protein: CSASQKLTRETQYF.